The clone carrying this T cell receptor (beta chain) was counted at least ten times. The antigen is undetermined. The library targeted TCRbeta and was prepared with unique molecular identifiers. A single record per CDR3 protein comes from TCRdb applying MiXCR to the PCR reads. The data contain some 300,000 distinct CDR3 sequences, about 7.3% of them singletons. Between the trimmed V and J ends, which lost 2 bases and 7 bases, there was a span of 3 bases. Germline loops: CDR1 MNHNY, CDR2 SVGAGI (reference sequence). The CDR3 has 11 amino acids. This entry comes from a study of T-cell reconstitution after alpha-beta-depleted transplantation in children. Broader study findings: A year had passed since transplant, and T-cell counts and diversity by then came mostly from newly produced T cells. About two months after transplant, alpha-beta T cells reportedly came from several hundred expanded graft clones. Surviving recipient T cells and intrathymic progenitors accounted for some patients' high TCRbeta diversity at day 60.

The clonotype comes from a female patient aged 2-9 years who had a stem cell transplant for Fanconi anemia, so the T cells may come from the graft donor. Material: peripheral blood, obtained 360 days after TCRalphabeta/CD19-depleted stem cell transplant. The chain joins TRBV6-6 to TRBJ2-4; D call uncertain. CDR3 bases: TGTGCCAGCAGTTACGGGAACATTCAGTACTTC. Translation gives CASSYGNIQYF.